This TCR beta chain was captured by sequencing in a study of memory CD4+ T cells and cytomegalovirus serostatus. About the research overall: Donors were healthy Belgian adults, several CMV seropositive and fewer than 30 seronegative. Study outcomes and limitations: Suggested: most of the CMV-linked TCR signature lies in CD4+ memory cells. Repertoires predicted CMV serostatus with median bootstrapped AUC of about 0.95.

The CDR3 is made up of 12 amino acids. V gave up 0 bases and J gave up 6 bases, with 2 bases separating them. Germline V gene sequence: CDR1 SNHLY, CDR2 FYNNEI. The sort gate was single viable CD3+CD4+CD8-CD45RO+ cells for memory CD4+ T cells. CD4+ T cells were isolated by positive magnetic selection. On this clone: No antigen is known for it.

TCRdb's copy holds only in-frame clones and misses some; the assay was immunoSEQ multiplex PCR. The sample consists of 35,000 to 40,000 clones, roughly 85% of them appearing once. This chain uses TRBV2 with TRBJ2-2; no clear D gene. The sequenced material came from memory CD4+ T cells from blood. This clonotype originated in an adult in good health and CMV-seropositive. The CDR3 here is CASSEAPGELFF. CDR3 sequence (DNA): TGTGCCAGCAGTGAAGCGCCCGGGGAGCTGTTTTTT.